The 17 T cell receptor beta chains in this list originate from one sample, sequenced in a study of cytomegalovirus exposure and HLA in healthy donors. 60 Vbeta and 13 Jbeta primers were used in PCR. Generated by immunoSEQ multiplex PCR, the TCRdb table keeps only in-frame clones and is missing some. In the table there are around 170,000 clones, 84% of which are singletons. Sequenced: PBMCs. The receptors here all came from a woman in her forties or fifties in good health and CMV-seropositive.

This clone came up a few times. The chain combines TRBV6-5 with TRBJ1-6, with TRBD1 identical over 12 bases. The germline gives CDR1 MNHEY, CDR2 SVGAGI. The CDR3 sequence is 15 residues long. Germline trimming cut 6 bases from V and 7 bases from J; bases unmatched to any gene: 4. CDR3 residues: CASSRDRGHNSPLHF. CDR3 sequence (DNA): TGTGCCAGCAGCCGGGACAGGGGGCACAATTCACCCCTCCACTTT.

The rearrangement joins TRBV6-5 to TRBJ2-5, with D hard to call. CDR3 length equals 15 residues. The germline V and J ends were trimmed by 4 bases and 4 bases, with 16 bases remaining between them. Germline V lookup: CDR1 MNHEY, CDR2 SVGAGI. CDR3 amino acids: CASSSGALGRETQYF. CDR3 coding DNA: TGTGCCAGCAGTTCCGGTGCGCTGGGCCGAGAGACCCAGTACTTC.

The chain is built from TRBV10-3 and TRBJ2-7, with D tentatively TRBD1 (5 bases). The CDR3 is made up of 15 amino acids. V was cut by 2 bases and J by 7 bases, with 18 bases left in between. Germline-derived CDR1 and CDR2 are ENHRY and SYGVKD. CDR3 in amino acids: CAISERTNGLFEQYF. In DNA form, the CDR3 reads TGTGCCATCAGTGAGCGGACAAACGGTTTGTTTGAGCAGTACTTC.

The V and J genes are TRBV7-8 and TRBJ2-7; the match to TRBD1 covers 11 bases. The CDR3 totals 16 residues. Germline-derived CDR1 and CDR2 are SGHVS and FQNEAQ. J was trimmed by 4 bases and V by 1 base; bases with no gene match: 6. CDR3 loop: CASSLVRGTGGYEQYF. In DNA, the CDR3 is TGTGCCAGCAGCTTAGTCCGCGGGACAGGGGGTTACGAGCAGTACTTC.

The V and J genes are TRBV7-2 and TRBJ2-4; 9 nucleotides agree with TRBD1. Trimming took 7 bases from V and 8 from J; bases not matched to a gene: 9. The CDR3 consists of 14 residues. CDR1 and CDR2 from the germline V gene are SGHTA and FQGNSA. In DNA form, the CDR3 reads TGTGCCAGCAACGAGGGGGACAGGGATGACATTCAGTACTTC. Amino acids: CASNEGDRDDIQYF.

The CDR3 region has the DNA TGTGCCATCAGTGGAAGGACAGGGAACACTGAAGCTTTCTTT. It specifies CAISGRTGNTEAFF. The chain recombines TRBV10-3 with TRBJ1-1; TRBD1 agrees at 7 bases. J was trimmed by 1 base and V by 4 bases; bases with no gene match: 3. Germline V lookup: CDR1 ENHRY, CDR2 SYGVKD. CDR3 length: 14 residues.

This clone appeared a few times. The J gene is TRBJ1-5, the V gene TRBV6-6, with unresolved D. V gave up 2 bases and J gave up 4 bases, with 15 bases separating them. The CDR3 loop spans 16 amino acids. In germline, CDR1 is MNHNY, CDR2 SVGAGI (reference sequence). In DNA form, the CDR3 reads TGTGCCAGCAGTTACACTCGAGCCCGGGAAAATCAGCCCCAGCATTTT. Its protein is CASSYTRARENQPQHF.

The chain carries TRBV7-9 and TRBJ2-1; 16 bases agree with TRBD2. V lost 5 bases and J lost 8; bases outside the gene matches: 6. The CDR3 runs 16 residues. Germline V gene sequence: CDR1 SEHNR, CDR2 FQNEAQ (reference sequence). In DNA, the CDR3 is TGTGCCAGCAGCCCAGGGGGGACTAGCGGGGGGGATGAGCAGTTCTTC. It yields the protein CASSPGGTSGGDEQFF.

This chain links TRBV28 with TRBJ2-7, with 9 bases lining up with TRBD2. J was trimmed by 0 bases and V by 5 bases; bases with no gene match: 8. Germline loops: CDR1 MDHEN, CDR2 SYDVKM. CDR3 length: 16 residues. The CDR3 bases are TGTGCCAGCAGTCTCCTCGTTAGCGGGGGCTCCTACGAGCAGTACTTC. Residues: CASSLLVSGGSYEQYF.

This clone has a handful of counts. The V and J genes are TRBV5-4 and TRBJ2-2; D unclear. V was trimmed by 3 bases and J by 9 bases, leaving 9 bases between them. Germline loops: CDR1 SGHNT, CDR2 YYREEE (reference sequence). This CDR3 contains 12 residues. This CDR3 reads CASSSSSRELFF. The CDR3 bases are TGTGCCAGCAGCTCCTCGTCTCGGGAGCTGTTTTTT.

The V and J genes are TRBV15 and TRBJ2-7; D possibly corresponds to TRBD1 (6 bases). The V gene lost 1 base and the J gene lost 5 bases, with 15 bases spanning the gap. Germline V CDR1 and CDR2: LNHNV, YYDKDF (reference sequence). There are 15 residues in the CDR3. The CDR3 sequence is CATSRGTAIFDEQYF. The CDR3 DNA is TGTGCCACCAGCAGAGGGACAGCTATCTTTGACGAGCAGTACTTC.

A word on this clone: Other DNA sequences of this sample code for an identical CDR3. CDR3 region: CASSSRGIGELFF. The DNA for the CDR3 is TGTGCCAGCAGTTCAAGGGGGATCGGGGAGCTGTTTTTT. This chain uses TRBV27 with TRBJ2-2, with D possibly matching TRBD1 (6 bases). This CDR3 region has 13 residues. The ends were cut back, 4 bases at V and 7 bases at J, with 10 bases in the middle. Germline V gene data show CDR1 as MNHEY and CDR2 as SMNVEV (reference sequence).

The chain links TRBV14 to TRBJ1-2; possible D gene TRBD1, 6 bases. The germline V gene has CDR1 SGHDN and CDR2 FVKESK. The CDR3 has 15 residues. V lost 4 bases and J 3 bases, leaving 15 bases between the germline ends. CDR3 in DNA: TGTGCCAGCAGCCCCATGGGTGGGGGCCACTATGGCTACACCTTC. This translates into CASSPMGGGHYGYTF.

CDR3 coding DNA: TGCGCCAGCAGCCCCGGGACAGACGCGCGATGGGGAGCTTTCTTT. Translation gives CASSPGTDARWGAFF. The V call is TRBV5-1, the J call TRBJ1-1; 7 bases are shared with TRBD1. The CDR3 totals 15 residues. V trimming: 4 bases; J trimming: 10 bases; junction bases outside the gene matches: 16. Germline assignment: CDR1 SGHRS and CDR2 YFSETQ.

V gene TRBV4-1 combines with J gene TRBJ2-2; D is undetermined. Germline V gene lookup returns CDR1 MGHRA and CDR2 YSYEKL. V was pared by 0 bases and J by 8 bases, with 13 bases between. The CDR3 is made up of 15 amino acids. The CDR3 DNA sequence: TGCGCCAGCAGCCAAGATCCCACCCAACGGGGGGAGCTGTTTTTT. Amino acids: CASSQDPTQRGELFF.

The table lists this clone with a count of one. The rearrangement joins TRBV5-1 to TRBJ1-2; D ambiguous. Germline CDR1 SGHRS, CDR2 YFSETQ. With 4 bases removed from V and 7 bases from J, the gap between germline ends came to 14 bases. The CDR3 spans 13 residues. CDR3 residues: CASSPNRHAGYTF. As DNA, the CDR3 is TGCGCCAGCAGCCCGAACCGACACGCTGGCTACACCTTC.

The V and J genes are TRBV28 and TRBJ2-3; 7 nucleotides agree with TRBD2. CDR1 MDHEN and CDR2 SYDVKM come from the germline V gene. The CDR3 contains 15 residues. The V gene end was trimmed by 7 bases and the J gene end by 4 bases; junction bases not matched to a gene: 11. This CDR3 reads CASNLGGAGADTQYF. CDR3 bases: TGTGCCAGCAACCTGGGCGGGGCGGGGGCAGATACGCAGTATTTT.